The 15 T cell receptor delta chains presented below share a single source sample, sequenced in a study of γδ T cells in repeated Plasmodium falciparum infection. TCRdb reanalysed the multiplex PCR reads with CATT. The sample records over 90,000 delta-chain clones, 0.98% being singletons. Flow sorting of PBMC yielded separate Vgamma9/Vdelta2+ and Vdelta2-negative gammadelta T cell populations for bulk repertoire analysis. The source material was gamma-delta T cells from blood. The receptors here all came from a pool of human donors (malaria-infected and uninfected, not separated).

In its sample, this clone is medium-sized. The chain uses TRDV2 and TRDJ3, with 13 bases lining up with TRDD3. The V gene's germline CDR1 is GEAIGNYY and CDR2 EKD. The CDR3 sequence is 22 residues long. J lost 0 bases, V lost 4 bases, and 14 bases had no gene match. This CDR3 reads CACDRFLILGDTRSWDTRQMFF. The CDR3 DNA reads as TGTGCCTGTGATAGGTTCTTAATACTGGGGGATACGCGCTCCTGGGACACCCGACAGATGTTTTTC.

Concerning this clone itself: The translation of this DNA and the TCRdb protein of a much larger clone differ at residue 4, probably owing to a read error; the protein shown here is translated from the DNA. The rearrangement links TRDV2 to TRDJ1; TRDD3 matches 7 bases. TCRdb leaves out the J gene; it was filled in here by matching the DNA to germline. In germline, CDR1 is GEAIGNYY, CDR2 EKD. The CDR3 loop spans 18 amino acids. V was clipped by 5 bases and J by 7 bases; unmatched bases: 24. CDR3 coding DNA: TGTGCCTGTGGCCGGACGCGTTTCGGTGGGGGACTCCAGGGTAAACTCATCTTT. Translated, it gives CACGRTRFGGGLQGKLIF.

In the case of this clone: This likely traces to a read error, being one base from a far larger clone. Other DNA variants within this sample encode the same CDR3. This CDR3 reads CACDTLAPYTDKLIF. As DNA, the CDR3 is TGTGCCTGTGACACCCTAGCCCCGTACACCGATAAACTCATCTTT. The chain joins TRDV2 to TRDJ1; D remains ambiguous. TCRdb lists no J gene, so it was determined here by aligning the DNA to germline. The CDR3 is made up of 15 amino acids. Germline-derived CDR1 and CDR2 are GEAIGNYY and EKD. Trimming removed 0 bases at V and 0 bases at J, with 10 bases between.

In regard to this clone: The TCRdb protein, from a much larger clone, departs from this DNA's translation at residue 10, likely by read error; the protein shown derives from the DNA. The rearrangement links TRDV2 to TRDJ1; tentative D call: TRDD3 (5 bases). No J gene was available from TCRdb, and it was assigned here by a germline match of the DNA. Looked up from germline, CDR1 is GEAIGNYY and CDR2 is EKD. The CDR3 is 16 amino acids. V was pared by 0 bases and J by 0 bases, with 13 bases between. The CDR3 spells CACDTVGSIHTDKLIF. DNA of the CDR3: TGTGCCTGTGACACCGTCGGGTCGATACACACCGATAAACTCATCTTT.

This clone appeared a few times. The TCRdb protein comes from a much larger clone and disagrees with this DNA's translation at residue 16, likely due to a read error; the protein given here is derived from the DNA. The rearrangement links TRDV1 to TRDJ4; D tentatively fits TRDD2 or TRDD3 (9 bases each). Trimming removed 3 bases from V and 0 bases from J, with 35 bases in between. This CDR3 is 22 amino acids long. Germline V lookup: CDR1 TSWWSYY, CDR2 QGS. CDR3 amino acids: CALGDPYLPTMSTGGPARPLIF. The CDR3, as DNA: TGTGCTCTTGGGGACCCATACCTTCCTACGATGTCTACTGGGGGACCGGCCAGACCCCTGATCTTT.

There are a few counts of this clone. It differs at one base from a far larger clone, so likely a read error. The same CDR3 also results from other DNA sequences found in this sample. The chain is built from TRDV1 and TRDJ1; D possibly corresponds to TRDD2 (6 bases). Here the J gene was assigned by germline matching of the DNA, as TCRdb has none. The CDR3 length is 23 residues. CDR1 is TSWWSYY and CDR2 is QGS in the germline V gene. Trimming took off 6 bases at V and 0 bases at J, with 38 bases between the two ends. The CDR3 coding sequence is TGTGCTCTTGGTGATCACATCCCTGTAGTGCCACCGGGGGTCCTACCGTACACCGATAAACTCATCTTT. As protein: CALGDHIPVVPPGVLPYTDKLIF.

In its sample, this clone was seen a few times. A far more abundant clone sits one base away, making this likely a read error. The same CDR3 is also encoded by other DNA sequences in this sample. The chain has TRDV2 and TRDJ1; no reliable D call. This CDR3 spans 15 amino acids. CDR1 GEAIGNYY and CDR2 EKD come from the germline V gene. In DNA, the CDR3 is TGCGCCTGTGACACCGTCGGGGCGTACACCGATAAACTCATCTTT. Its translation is CACDTVGAYTDKLIF.

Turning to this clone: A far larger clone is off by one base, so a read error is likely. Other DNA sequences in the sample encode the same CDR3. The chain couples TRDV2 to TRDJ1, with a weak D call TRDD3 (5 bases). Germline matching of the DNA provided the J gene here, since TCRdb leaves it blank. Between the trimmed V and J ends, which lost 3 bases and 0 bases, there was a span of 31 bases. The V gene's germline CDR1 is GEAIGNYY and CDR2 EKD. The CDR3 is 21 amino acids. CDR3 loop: CACDPLGAGEDMGLDTDKLIF. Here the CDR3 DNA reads TGTGCCTGTGACCCCTTAGGGGCCGGGGAGGATATGGGGCTTGACACCGATAAACTCATCTTT.

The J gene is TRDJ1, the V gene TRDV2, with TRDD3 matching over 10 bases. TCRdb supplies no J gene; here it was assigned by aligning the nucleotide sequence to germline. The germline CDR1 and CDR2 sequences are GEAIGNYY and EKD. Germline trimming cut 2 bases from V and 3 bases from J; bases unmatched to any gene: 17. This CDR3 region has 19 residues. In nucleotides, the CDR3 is TGTGCCTGTGACAGCGTACTGGGGGATGCGGGACCGGTCGCCGATAAACTCATCTTT. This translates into CACDSVLGDAGPVADKLIF.

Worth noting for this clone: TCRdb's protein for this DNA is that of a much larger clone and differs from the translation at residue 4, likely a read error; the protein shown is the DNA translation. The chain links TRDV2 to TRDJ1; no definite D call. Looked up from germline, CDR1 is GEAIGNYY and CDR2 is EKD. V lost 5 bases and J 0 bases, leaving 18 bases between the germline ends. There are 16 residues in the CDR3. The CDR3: CACGTHGGIYTDKLIF. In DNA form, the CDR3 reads TGTGCCTGTGGCACACACGGAGGTATTTACACCGATAAACTCATCTTT.

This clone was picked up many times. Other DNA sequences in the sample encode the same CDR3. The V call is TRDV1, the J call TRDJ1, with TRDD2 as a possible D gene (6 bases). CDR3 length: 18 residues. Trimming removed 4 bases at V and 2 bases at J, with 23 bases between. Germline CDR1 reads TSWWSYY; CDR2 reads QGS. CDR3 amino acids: CALGVRRASYPVTDKLIF. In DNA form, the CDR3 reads TGTGCTCTTGGGGTTCGAAGGGCCTCCTACCCCGTTACCGATAAACTCATCTTT.

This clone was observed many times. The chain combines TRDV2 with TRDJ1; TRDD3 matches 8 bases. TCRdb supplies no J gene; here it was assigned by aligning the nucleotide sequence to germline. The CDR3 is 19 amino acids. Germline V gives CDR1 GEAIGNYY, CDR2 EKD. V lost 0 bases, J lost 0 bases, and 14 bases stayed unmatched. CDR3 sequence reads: CACDTLRALGIPYTDKLIF. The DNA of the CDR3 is TGTGCCTGTGACACCCTTCGCGCCCTGGGGATACCGTACACCGATAAACTCATCTTT.

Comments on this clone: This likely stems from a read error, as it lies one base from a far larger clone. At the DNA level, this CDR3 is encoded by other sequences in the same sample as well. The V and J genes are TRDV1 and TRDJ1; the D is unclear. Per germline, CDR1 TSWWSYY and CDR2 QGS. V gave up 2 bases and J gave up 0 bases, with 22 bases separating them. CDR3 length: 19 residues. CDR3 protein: CALGELSLLPLTYTDKLIF. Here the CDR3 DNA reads TGTGCTCTTGGGGAATTGAGTCTCCTCCCCCTAACATACACCGATAAACTCATCTTT.

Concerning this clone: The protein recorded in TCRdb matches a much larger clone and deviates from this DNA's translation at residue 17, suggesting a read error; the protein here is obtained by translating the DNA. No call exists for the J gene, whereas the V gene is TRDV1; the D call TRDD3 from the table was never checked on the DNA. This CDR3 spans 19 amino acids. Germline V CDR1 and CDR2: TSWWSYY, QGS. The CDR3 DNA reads TGTGCTCTTGGGGAATTAATCGCGTACTGGGGGATAGATAACGATAAACCCATCTTT. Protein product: CALGELIAYWGIDNDKPIF.

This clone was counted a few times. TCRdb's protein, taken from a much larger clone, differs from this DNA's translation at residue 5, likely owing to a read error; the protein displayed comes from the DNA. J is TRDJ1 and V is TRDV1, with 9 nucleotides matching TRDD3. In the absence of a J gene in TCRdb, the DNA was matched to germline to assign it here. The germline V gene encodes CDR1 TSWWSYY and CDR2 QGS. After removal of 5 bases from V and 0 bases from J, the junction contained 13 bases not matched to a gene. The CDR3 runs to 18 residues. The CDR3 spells CALGLRPGGCYYTDKLIF. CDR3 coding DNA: TGTGCTCTTGGGCTTAGGCCTGGGGGATGTTACTACACCGATAAACTCATCTTT.